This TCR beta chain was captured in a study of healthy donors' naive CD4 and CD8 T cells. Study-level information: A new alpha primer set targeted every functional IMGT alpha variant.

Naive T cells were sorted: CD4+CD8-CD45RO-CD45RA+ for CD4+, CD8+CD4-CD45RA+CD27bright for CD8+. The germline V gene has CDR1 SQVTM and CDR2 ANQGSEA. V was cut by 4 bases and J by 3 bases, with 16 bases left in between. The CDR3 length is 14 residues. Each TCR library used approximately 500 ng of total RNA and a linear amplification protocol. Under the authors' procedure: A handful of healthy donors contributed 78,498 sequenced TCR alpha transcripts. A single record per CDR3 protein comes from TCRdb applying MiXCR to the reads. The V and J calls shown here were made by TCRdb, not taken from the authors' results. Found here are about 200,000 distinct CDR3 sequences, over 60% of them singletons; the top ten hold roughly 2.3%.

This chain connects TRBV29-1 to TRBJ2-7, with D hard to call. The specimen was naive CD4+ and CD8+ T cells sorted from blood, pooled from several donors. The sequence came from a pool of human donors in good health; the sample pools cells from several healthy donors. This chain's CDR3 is CSVALGPKVYEQYF. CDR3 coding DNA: TGCAGCGTTGCTCTCGGGCCAAAGGTCTACGAGCAGTACTTC.